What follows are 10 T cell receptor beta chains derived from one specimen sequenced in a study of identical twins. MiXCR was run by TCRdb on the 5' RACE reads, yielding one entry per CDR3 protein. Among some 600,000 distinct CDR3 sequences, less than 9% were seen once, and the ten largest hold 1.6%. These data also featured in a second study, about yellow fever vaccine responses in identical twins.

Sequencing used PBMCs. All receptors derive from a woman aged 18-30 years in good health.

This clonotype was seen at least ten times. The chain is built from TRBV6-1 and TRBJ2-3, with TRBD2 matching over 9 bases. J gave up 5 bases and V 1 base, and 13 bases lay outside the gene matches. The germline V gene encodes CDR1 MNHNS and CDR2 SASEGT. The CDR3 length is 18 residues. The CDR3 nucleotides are TGTGCCAGCAGTGAAGAGGGGACAGCGGGGGGAATAAGAGATACGCAGTATTTT. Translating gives CASSEEGTAGGIRDTQYF.

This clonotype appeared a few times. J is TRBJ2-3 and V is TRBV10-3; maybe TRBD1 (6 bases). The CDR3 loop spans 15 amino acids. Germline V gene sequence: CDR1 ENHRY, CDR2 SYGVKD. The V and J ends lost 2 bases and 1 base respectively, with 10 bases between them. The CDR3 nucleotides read TGTGCCATCAGTGAGCGGGCAGGGGGCACAGATACGCAGTATTTT. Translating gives CAISERAGGTDTQYF.

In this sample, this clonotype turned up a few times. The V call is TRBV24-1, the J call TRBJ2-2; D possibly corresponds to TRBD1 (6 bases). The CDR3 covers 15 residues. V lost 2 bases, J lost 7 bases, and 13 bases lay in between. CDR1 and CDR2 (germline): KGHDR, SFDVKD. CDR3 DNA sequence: TGTGCCACCAGTGATTCAACAGGGAAGATCGGGGAGCTGTTTTTT. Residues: CATSDSTGKIGELFF.

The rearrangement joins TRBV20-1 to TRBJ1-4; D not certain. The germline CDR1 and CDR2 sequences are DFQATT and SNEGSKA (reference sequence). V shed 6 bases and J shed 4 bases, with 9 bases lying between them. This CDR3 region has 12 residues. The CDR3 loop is CSALQSNEKLFF. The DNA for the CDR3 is TGCAGTGCATTACAGAGTAATGAAAAACTGTTTTTT.

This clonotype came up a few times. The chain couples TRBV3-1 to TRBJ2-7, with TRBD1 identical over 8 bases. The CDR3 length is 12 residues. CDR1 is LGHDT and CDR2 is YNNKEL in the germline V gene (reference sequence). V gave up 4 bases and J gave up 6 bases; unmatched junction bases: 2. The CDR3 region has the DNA TGTGCCAGCAGCCTCGGACAGGGCGAGCAGTACTTC. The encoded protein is CASSLGQGEQYF.

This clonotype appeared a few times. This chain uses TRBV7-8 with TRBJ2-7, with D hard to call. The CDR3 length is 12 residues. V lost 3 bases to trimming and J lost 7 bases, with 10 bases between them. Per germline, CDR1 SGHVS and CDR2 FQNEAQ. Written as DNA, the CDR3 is TGTGCCAGCAGCTTCGAAGGGCTGGAGCAGTACGTC. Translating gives CASSFEGLEQYV.

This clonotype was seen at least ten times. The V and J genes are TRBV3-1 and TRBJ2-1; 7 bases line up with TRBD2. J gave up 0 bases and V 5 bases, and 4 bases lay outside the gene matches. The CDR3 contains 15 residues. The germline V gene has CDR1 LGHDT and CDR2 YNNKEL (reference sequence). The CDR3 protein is CASSSRDYSYNEQFF. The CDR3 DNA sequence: TGTGCCAGCAGCTCCCGGGACTACTCCTACAATGAGCAGTTCTTC.

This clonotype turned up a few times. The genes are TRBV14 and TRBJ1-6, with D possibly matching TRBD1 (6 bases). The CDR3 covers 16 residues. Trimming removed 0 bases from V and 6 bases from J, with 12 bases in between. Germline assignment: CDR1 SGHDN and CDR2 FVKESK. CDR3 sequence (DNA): TGTGCCAGCAGCCAAGAACCGGGACACTTTAATTCACCCCTCCACTTT. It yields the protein CASSQEPGHFNSPLHF.

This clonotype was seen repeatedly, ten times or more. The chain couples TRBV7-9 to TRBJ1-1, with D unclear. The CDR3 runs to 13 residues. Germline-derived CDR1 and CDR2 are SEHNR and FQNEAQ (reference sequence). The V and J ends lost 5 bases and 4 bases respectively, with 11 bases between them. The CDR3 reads CASSPVVGTEAFF. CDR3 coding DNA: TGTGCCAGCAGCCCGGTTGTTGGCACTGAAGCTTTCTTT.

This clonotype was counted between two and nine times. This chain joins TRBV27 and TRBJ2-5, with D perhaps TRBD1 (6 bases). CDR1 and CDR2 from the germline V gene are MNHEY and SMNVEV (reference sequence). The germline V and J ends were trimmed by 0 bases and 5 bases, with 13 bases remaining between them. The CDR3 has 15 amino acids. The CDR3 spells CASSLSNRVWETQYF. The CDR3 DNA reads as TGTGCCAGCAGTTTATCGAACAGGGTTTGGGAGACCCAGTACTTC.